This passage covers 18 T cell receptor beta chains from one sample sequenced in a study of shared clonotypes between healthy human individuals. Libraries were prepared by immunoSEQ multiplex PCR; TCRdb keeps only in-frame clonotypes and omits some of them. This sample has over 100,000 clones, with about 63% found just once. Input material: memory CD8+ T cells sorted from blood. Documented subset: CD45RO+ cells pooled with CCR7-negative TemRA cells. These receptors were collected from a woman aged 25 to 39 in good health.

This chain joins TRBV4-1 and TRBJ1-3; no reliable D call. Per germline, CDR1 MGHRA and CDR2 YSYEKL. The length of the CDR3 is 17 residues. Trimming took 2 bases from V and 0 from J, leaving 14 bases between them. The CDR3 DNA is TGCGCCAGCAGCCAACCGGACGGACCCTTCTCTGGAAACACCATATATTTT. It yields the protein CASSQPDGPFSGNTIYF.

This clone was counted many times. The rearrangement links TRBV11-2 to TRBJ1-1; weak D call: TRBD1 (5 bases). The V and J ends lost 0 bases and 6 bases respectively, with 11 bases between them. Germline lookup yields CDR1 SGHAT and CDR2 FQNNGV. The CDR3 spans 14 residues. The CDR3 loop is CASSLDSGASEAFF. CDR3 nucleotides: TGTGCCAGCAGCTTAGACAGCGGGGCCTCTGAAGCTTTCTTT.

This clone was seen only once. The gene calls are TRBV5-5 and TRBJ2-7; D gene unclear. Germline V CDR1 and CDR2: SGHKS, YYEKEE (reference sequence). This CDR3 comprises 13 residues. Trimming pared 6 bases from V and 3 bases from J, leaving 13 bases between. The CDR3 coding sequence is TGTGCCAGCACACCTGTACCAGACTACGAGCAGTACTTC. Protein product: CASTPVPDYEQYF.

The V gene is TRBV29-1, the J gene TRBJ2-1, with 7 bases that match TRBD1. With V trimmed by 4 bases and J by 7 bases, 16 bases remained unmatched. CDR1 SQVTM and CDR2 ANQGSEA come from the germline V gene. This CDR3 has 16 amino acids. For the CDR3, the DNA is TGCAGCGTTGTTGAACGCCTCAACAGGGGTGGGAATGAGCAGTTCTTC. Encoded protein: CSVVERLNRGGNEQFF.

The CDR3 DNA sequence: TGCAGCGTTGTAGTGACTAAGGCGGGCCTCTTCCACAATGAGCAGTTCTTC. Amino acids: CSVVVTKAGLFHNEQFF. This chain joins TRBV29-1 and TRBJ2-1, with D perhaps matching TRBD2 (5 bases). CDR3 size: 17 residues. Germline CDR1 reads SQVTM; CDR2 reads ANQGSEA. V lost 4 bases and J 5 bases, leaving 24 bases between the germline ends.

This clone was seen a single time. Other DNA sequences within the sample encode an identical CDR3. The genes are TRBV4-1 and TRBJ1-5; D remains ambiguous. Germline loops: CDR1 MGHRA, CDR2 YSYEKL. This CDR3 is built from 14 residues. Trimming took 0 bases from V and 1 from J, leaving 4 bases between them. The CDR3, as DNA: TGCGCCAGCAGCCAAGATGAGAGCAATCAGCCCCAGCATTTT. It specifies CASSQDESNQPQHF.

This CDR3 reads CASSQDGEGGMNTEAFF. DNA for the CDR3: TGCGCCAGCAGCCAAGATGGGGAGGGGGGGATGAACACTGAAGCTTTCTTT. V is TRBV4-1 and J is TRBJ1-1; the D gene is possibly TRBD1 (6 bases). The V end was cut by 0 bases, the J end by 0 bases, with 14 bases between. This CDR3 contains 17 residues. Germline V gene lookup returns CDR1 MGHRA and CDR2 YSYEKL.

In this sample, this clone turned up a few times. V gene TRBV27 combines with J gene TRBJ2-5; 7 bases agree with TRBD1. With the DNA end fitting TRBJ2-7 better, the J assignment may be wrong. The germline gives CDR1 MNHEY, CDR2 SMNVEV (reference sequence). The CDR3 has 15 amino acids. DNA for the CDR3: TGTGCCAGCAGTCCTGGGACAGCCCCCACCTACGAGCAGTACTTC. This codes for CASSPGTAPTYEQYF.

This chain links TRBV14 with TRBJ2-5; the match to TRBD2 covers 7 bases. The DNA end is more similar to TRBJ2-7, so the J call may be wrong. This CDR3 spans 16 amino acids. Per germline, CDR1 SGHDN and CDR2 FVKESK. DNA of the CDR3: TGTGCCAGCAGCCAAGATATCGGGGCTAGCGGTGGCGAGCAGTACTTC. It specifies CASSQDIGASGGEQYF.

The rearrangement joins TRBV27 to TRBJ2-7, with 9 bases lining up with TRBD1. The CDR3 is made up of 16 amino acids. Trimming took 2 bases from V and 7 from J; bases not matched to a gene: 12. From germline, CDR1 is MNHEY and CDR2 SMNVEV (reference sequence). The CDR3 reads CASSLRGTGLWNEQYF. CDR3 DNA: TGTGCCAGCAGTTTACGAGGGACAGGGCTTTGGAATGAGCAGTACTTC.

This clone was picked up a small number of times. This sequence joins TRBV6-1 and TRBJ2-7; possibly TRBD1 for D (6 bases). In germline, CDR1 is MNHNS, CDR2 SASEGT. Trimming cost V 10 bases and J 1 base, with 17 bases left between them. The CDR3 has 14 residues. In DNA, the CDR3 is TGTGCCACCGGACAGTCTCCCCCTTCCTACGAGCAGTACTTC. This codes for CATGQSPPSYEQYF.

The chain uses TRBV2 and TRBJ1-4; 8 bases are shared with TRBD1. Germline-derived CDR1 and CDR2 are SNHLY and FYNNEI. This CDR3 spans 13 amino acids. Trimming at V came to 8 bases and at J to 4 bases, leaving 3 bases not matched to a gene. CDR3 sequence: CASRDRLNEKLFF. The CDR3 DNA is TGTGCCAGCCGGGACAGGCTTAATGAAAAACTGTTTTTT.

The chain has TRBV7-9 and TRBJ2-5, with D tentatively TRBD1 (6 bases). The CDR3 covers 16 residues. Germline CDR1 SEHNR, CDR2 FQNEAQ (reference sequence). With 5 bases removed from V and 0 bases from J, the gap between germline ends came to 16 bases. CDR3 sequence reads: CASSGQDRAYQETQYF. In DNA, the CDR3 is TGTGCCAGCAGCGGGCAGGACAGAGCGTACCAAGAGACCCAGTACTTC.

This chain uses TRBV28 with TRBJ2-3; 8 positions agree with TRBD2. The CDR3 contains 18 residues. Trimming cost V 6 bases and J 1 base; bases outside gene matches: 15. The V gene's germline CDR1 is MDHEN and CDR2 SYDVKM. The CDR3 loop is CASSSSFRRRGGTDTQYF. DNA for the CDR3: TGTGCCAGCAGCTCTTCTTTCCGTAGGCGGGGGGGCACAGATACGCAGTATTTT.

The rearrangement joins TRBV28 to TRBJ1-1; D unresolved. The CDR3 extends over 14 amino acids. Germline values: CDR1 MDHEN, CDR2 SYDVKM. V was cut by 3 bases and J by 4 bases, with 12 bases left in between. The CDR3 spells CASSFVNRATEAFF. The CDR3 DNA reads TGTGCCAGCAGTTTTGTGAATCGGGCCACTGAAGCTTTCTTT.

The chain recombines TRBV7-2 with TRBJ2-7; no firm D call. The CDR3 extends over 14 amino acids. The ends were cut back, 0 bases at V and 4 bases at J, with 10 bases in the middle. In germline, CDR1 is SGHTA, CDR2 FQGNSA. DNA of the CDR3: TGTGCCAGCAGCTTAGCCAGGTCGCGGTACGAGCAGTACTTC. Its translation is CASSLARSRYEQYF.

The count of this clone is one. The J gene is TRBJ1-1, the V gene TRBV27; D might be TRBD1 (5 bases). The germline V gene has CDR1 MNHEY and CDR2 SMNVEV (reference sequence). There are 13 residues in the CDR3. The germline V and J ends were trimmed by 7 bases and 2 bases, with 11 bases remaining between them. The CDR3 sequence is CASKGNGNTEAFF. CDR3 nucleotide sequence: TGTGCCAGCAAGGGGAACGGTAACACTGAAGCTTTCTTT.

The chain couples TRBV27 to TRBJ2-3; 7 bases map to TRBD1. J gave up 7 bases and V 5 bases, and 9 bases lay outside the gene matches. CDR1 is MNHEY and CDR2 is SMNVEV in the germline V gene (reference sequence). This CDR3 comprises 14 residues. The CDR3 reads CASSPGQSFNTQYF. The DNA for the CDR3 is TGTGCCAGCAGTCCGGGACAGTCATTCAATACGCAGTATTTT.